The rows below give T cell receptor beta chains drawn from one sample of a study of vaccination and CD4 T cells after COVID-19. These TCRs' antigens remain unknown. TCRdb called the PCR reads again in MiXCR, with one record for every CDR3 protein. Here the sample spans some 20,000 distinct CDR3 sequences, around two fifths being singletons. This specimen consisted of CD4+ T cells from blood, cultured in vitro, obtained after SARS-CoV-2 vaccination. The receptors shown here come from a human donor who had recovered from COVID-19. Each CDR3 is given with its conserved first and last residue. The D gene is left open where the match is weak. Clone size is given for some rows only: seen once, a few or many times, or a class if the clone is expanded.

clone size	V gene	D gene	CDR3 length	J gene	CDR3 protein	CDR3 DNA
NA	TRBV7-2	TRBD1	15	TRBJ2-5	CASSLRAGGLETQYF	TGTGCCAGCAGCTTAAGGGCAGGGGGTTTGGAGACCCAGTACTTC
NA	TRBV14	NA	12	TRBJ2-3	CASSQATDTQYF	TGTGCCAGCAGCCAAGCCACAGATACGCAGTATTTT
NA	TRBV6-1	NA	12	TRBJ1-2	CASSPSLPGYTF	TGTGCCAGCAGTCCTAGCCTCCCTGGCTACACCTTC
NA	TRBV2	NA	13	TRBJ1-2	CAERNGANYGYTF	TGTGCCGAACGAAACGGGGCCAATTATGGCTACACCTTC
NA	TRBV7-9	NA	13	TRBJ1-2	CASSLGQLGGYTF	TGTGCCAGCAGCTTAGGTCAGCTTGGTGGCTACACCTTC
NA	TRBV27	NA	14	TRBJ1-1	CASSLKRVDTEAFF	TGTGCCAGCAGCCTCAAGAGAGTCGACACTGAAGCTTTCTTT
NA	TRBV19	TRBD1	14	TRBJ2-7	CASSIGQGASEQYF	TGTGCCAGTAGTATAGGACAGGGGGCGAGTGAGCAGTACTTC
NA	TRBV6-4	NA	13	TRBJ1-1	CASSSQQNTEAFF	TGTGCCAGCAGTTCCCAGCAGAACACTGAAGCTTTCTTT
NA	TRBV6-1	TRBD1	16	TRBJ1-5	CASISDRGLSNQPQHF	TGTGCCAGCATATCGGACAGGGGGCTTAGCAATCAGCCCCAGCATTTT
NA	TRBV20-1	NA	12	TRBJ2-2	CSASPFTGELFF	TGCAGTGCTAGTCCCTTTACCGGGGAGCTGTTTTTT
NA	TRBV7-3	TRBD1	17	TRBJ1-1	CASSFPPGQGRVTEAFF	TGTGCCAGCAGCTTCCCACCGGGACAGGGGAGGGTCACTGAAGCTTTCTTT
NA	TRBV19	NA	14	TRBJ2-7	CASPQGARSYEQYF	TGTGCCAGTCCCCAAGGGGCGAGGTCCTACGAGCAGTACTTC
NA	TRBV7-2	TRBD1	16	TRBJ1-1	CASSQVRDRVNTEAFF	TGTGCCAGCAGCCAAGTCCGGGACAGGGTGAACACTGAAGCTTTCTTT
NA	TRBV6-1	TRBD1	13	TRBJ1-6	CASSTTGGQPLHF	TGTGCCAGCAGCACTACAGGGGGACAACCCCTCCACTTT
NA	TRBV7-2	NA	13	TRBJ2-7	CASSLVRAYEQYF	TGTGCCAGCAGCTTAGTCAGAGCCTACGAGCAGTACTTC
NA	TRBV20-1	NA	13	TRBJ1-5	CSAHSELYQPQHF	TGCAGTGCCCATAGTGAGCTATATCAGCCCCAGCATTTT
few	TRBV28	NA	13	TRBJ1-2	CASGGGPNYGYTF	TGTGCCAGCGGGGGGGGTCCCAACTATGGCTACACCTTC
NA	TRBV5-1	TRBD2	16	TRBJ2-7	CASSLGGTTPSEEQYF	TGCGCCAGCAGCTTGGGCGGGACTACTCCTTCTGAGGAGCAGTACTTC